This T cell receptor beta chain was identified during a study of T cells in Graves' hyperthyroidism and ophthalmopathy. In germline, CDR1 is MNHEY, CDR2 SVGEGT. V lost 1 base and J 3 bases, leaving 10 bases between the germline ends. The length of the CDR3 is 14 residues. This clonotype was detected a few times. Its antigen remains unknown. RNA transcripts served as the template for amplifying TCR beta CDR3 regions. During a first-round RT-PCR of the TCR CDR3, the HTBI primer set was used. MiXCR, run by TCRdb on the multiplex PCR reads, gives a single entry per CDR3 protein. The sample contains 360,000 or so distinct CDR3 sequences, roughly 15% of which appear only once. The authors took PBMCs from 8 to 10 ml fresh peripheral blood. Study-level findings and limits: In the blood, most expanded thyroid clonotypes above 0.001 appeared as well. Ophthalmopathy was model-predicted a median approximately 6.9 months pre-onset. Patients with ophthalmopathy were separated from those with stable hyperthyroidism by a 13 V-J model.

The chain employs TRBV6-2 or TRBV6-3 and TRBJ2-7, with D perhaps TRBD2 (5 bases). The sequence was collected from a woman aged 55-70 years with Graves' ophthalmopathy. The sequencing input was blood. CDR3 in DNA: TGTGCCAGCAGTTACTTCGGGGAAGGCTACGAGCAGTACTTC. The encoded protein is CASSYFGEGYEQYF.